This T cell receptor (beta chain) was obtained from a study of identical twins. Overall study results and limits: The study found that models underestimated out-of-frame TCR alpha sharing in monozygotic twins. Out-of-frame alpha sequences shared between twins exhibited an excess of low generation probability. The study drew conclusions from cross-sectional statistical analysis, not from following the same donors.

Notes on this clonotype: Antigen unknown.

The V gene's germline CDR1 is SNHLY and CDR2 FYNNEI. V was trimmed by 5 bases and J by 6 bases, leaving 13 bases between them. The CDR3 spans 13 residues. Template switching added a universal primer site; cDNA carried unique molecular identifiers. Using its own MiXCR run on the 5' RACE reads, TCRdb lists one record per CDR3 protein. The profile covers a few hundred thousand distinct CDR3 sequences, with approximately 18% appearing a single time and 9% to 15% taken by the ten largest. Sample: naive T cells sorted from blood. This sequence originates from a man aged 45-65 years in good health. The chain employs TRBV2 and TRBJ1-2; D not resolved. This chain's CDR3 is CASSLKRLDGYTF. CDR3 DNA: TGTGCCAGCAGTCTGAAGAGGCTCGATGGCTACACCTTC.